The present entry profiles one T cell receptor beta chain with its context. TCRdb processed the 5' RACE reads anew with MiXCR; each CDR3 protein has one entry. The table has about 260,000 distinct CDR3 sequences, over 15% seen once. The sample originates from a study of CD8 T cells in ankylosing spondylitis. Per the germline V gene, CDR1 is SQVTM and CDR2 is ANQGSEA. The ends lost 7 bases at V and 5 bases at J; junction bases unmatched: 12. The CDR3 totals 14 residues. Input material: blood, either unsorted or a sorted T cell fraction (not recorded which). This TCR derives from a male donor with ankylosing spondylitis or in good health (not recorded which). V is TRBV29-1 and J is TRBJ2-3; 7 positions agree with TRBD2. CDR3 nucleotide sequence: TGCAGCGCCGGGATAGCGGGTCCACAAGATACGCAGTATTTT. The encoded protein is CSAGIAGPQDTQYF.